What follows describes a single T cell receptor beta chain. The germline V gene encodes CDR1 ENHRY and CDR2 SYGVKD. The CDR3 sequence is 14 residues long. The sample comes from a study of blood T cells in healthy people across ages. About the research overall: About one barcoded TCR beta cDNA was captured per two T cells.

The authors ran a second PCR of about 7 to 11 cycles using a sample-barcoded 5' primer and a J-beta primer mix. Each cDNA molecule, via a template-switch adaptor with 12 random nucleotides, was tagged. TCRdb analysed the 5' RACE reads with MiXCR anew, one entry per CDR3 protein. The data show 660,000 or so distinct CDR3 sequences, roughly 50% seen once. This sequence joins TRBV10-3 and TRBJ2-5; D uncertain. The DNA end is more similar to TRBJ2-7, so the J call may be wrong. The specimen sequenced was blood. This clonotype was sampled from a man aged 55-75 years in good health. The CDR3 spells CAISDTIAPYEQYF. The CDR3 nucleotides are TGTGCCATCAGTGATACCATAGCCCCCTACGAGCAGTACTTC.